What follows are 5 T cell receptor beta chains derived from one specimen sequenced in a study of blood T cell repertoires in COVID-19. Produced via immunoSEQ multiplex PCR; TCRdb's table is partial and in-frame only. The table includes about 400,000 clones, roughly nine tenths detected once. Sample: peripheral blood. The source is a man in his forties with acute or convalescent COVID-19.

The J gene is TRBJ2-7, the V gene TRBV9; the D gene is possibly TRBD1 (5 bases). Germline values: CDR1 SGDLS, CDR2 YYNGEE. This CDR3 spans 14 amino acids. The V end was cut by 0 bases, the J end by 2 bases, with 9 bases between. The CDR3: CASSVGGNPYEQYF. CDR3 DNA: TGTGCCAGCAGCGTAGGGGGCAACCCCTACGAGCAGTACTTC.

This clone was observed at least ten times. The CDR3 region is CASSPLDRVNTEAFF. The CDR3 nucleotides read TGTGCCAGTAGTCCCCTGGACAGGGTGAACACTGAAGCTTTCTTT. The chain joins TRBV19 to TRBJ1-1, with 8 bases fitting TRBD1. Germline V gene lookup returns CDR1 LNHDA and CDR2 SQIVND (reference sequence). Germline trimming cut 5 bases from V and 0 bases from J; bases unmatched to any gene: 5. This CDR3 is 15 amino acids long.

This clone turned up a few times. CDR3 nucleotides: TGTGCCAGCAGTGACGCGGTGGTAAATCAGCCCCAGCATTTT. Protein product: CASSDAVVNQPQHF. This sequence joins TRBV6-1 and TRBJ1-5, with D unclear. The V and J ends lost 3 bases and 4 bases respectively, with 10 bases between them. Germline V CDR1 and CDR2: MNHNS, SASEGT. CDR3 length equals 14 residues.

The CDR3 DNA follows: TGTGCCAGCAGCTTAGAGACTGCCAGGACTAGCGGCTACGAGCAGTACTTC. This codes for CASSLETARTSGYEQYF. The V gene is TRBV7-2, the J gene TRBJ2-7; 10 bases match TRBD2. This CDR3 is built from 17 residues. Germline V lookup: CDR1 SGHTA, CDR2 FQGNSA. J gave up 3 bases and V 1 base, and 9 bases lay outside the gene matches.

The chain uses TRBV5-1 and TRBJ1-5, with 8 bases matching TRBD1. The CDR3 consists of 17 residues. Germline trimming cut 2 bases from V and 4 bases from J; bases unmatched to any gene: 11. Germline CDR1 reads SGHRS; CDR2 reads YFSETQ. This CDR3 is CASSLLPQGAGNQPQHF. CDR3 coding DNA: TGCGCCAGCAGCTTACTCCCTCAGGGGGCCGGGAATCAGCCCCAGCATTTT. Variable domain in full (rest from reference TRBV5-1 and TRBJ1-5): KAGVTQTPRYLIKTRGQQVTLSCSPISGHRSVSWYQQTPGQGLQFLFEYFSETQRNKGNFPGRFSGRQFSNSRSEMNVSTLELGDSALYLCASSLLPQGAGNQPQHFGDGTRLSIL.